This TCR beta chain was retrieved from a study of vaccination and CD4 T cells after COVID-19. About the research overall: Cellular stimulation was performed using overlapping spike peptides derived from SARS-CoV-2, HCoV-NL63, HCoV-OC43 and HCoV-229E.

Regarding this clonotype: Its antigen is as yet unknown.

Treatment defined: approximately 10-day PBMC culture with coronavirus spike peptide pools or control peptides (ViraFEST assay). The Oncomine TCR Beta short-read assay sequenced DNA from cultured CD4+ T cells. TCRdb itself ran the PCR reads through MiXCR, one entry per CDR3 protein. Among more than 10,000 distinct CDR3 sequences listed, roughly 27% were seen once. Study-level points and caveats: Convalescent patients gained a median around 87% of their reactive clones only post-vaccination.

The CDR3 consists of 15 residues. J gave up 10 bases and V 3 bases, and 9 bases lay outside the gene matches. Germline lookup yields CDR1 KGHSH and CDR2 LQKENI. The material sequenced was CD4+ T cells from blood, cultured in vitro, taken before SARS-CoV-2 vaccination. The rearrangement links TRBV18 to TRBJ1-6; 7 positions agree with TRBD1. The clonotype originates from a human donor who received a COVID-19 vaccine. The CDR3 DNA reads as TGTGCCAGCTCACCCTCGCGACAGGGCTTGTCACCCCTCCACTTT. Translated: CASSPSRQGLSPLHF.